Below, 23 T cell receptor beta chains from the same sample are listed, as sequenced in a study of blood T cell repertoires in COVID-19. This table comes from immunoSEQ multiplex PCR, and its TCRdb copy is limited to in-frame clones, with some not included. The sample yields a few hundred thousand clones, 88% seen once. Source material: peripheral blood. The receptors stem from a woman in her 30s who had recovered from COVID-19.

The chain uses TRBV5-1 and TRBJ2-7, with D tentatively TRBD1 (6 bases). The V end lost 4 bases, the J end lost 1 base, and 9 bases lay between the germline ends. Germline CDR1 and CDR2: SGHRS and YFSETQ. The CDR3 consists of 13 residues. CDR3 residues: CASSKGQSYEQYF. CDR3 coding DNA: TGCGCCAGCAGCAAAGGACAGTCCTACGAGCAGTACTTC. The whole variable domain, remainder taken from reference TRBV5-1 and TRBJ2-7, is KAGVTQTPRYLIKTRGQQVTLSCSPISGHRSVSWYQQTPGQGLQFLFEYFSETQRNKGNFPGRFSGRQFSNSRSEMNVSTLELGDSALYLCASSKGQSYEQYFGPGTRLTVT.

This chain connects TRBV27 to TRBJ1-4; 8 nucleotides align to TRBD1. The CDR3 is 14 residues long. The trim removed 9 bases at V and 2 bases at J, leaving 5 bases unmatched. Per the germline V gene, CDR1 is MNHEY and CDR2 is SMNVEV (reference sequence). The chain's CDR3 is CASTSGGTNEKLFF. The CDR3 DNA follows: TGTGCCAGTACCTCAGGGGGCACTAATGAAAAACTGTTTTTT.

The V and J genes are TRBV28 and TRBJ2-5; 10 bases align to TRBD1. CDR1 and CDR2 from the germline V gene are MDHEN and SYDVKM. This CDR3 region has 14 residues. The J segment lost 2 bases and the V segment lost 10 bases, leaving 7 bases of the junction unmatched. The CDR3 bases are TGTGCCATAATGACAGGGGGCGGACAAGAGACCCAGTACTTC. This codes for CAIMTGGGQETQYF.

The gene calls are TRBV2 and TRBJ1-2; tentatively, D is TRBD1 (6 bases). The V gene's germline CDR1 is SNHLY and CDR2 FYNNEI. There are 13 residues in the CDR3. V gave up 4 bases and J gave up 4 bases, with 10 bases separating them. The CDR3 loop reads CASSGGRGYGYTF. The DNA of the CDR3 is TGTGCCAGCAGTGGGGGGCGAGGCTATGGCTACACCTTC.

The chain has TRBV5-1 and TRBJ1-5; D is unresolved. Trimming took off 4 bases at V and 1 base at J, with 15 bases between the two ends. There are 16 residues in the CDR3. CDR1 is SGHRS, CDR2 YFSETQ, per germline. The CDR3 region is CASSLLPGVSNQPQHF. CDR3 nucleotides: TGCGCCAGCAGCCTGTTACCGGGAGTAAGCAATCAGCCCCAGCATTTT.

The V gene is TRBV10-3, the J gene TRBJ1-4, with D hard to call. Germline V gene data show CDR1 as ENHRY and CDR2 as SYGVKD. The CDR3 spans 14 residues. V lost 0 bases to trimming and J lost 12 bases, with 14 bases between them. CDR3 loop: CAISESSGGYELFF. DNA of the CDR3: TGTGCCATCAGTGAGTCGAGTGGAGGCTACGAACTGTTTTTT.

This chain uses TRBV19 with TRBJ2-1, with 16 bases lining up with TRBD2. In germline, CDR1 is LNHDA, CDR2 SQIVND (reference sequence). The CDR3 is 18 amino acids. Unmatched junction bases numbered 6, after V lost 4 bases and J lost 3 bases. CDR3 protein: CASSKGTSGGAVYNEQFF. In DNA, the CDR3 is TGTGCCAGTAGTAAGGGGACTAGCGGGGGGGCCGTCTACAATGAGCAGTTCTTC.

The chain employs TRBV25-1 and TRBJ1-5, with D possibly being TRBD1 (5 bases). The germline V and J ends were trimmed by 2 bases and 0 bases, with 8 bases remaining between them. The CDR3 loop spans 15 amino acids. The germline gives CDR1 MGHDK, CDR2 SYGVNS. The CDR3 spells CASSERGTSNQPQHF. In nucleotides, the CDR3 is TGTGCCAGCAGTGAACGGGGGACTAGCAATCAGCCCCAGCATTTT.

Only one count was recorded for this clone. V and J are TRBV7-8 and TRBJ1-2; 7 nucleotides match TRBD1. Germline assignment: CDR1 SGHVS and CDR2 FQNEAQ. This CDR3 region has 13 residues. V shed 5 bases, J shed 11 bases, and the junction held 11 bases outside the gene matches. Here the CDR3 reads CASSIGTDLRYTF. As DNA, the CDR3 is TGTGCCAGCAGCATCGGGACAGATTTACGATACACCTTC.

J is TRBJ2-1 and V is TRBV29-1, with a tentative D call TRBD1 (6 bases). From germline, CDR1 is SQVTM and CDR2 ANQGSEA. The CDR3 has 13 amino acids. Trimming stripped 7 bases from V and 8 bases from J, with 18 bases between. In DNA, the CDR3 is TGCAGCGCATTCCCGGGACAAGGCGATGAGCAGTTCTTC. Amino acid sequence: CSAFPGQGDEQFF.

This clone was recorded once. The rearrangement links TRBV4-1 to TRBJ2-1; TRBD1 is a possible D gene (5 bases). Trimming took off 3 bases at V and 7 bases at J, with 19 bases between the two ends. The CDR3 contains 16 residues. The germline gives CDR1 MGHRA, CDR2 YSYEKL. The CDR3, as DNA: TGCGCCAGCAGCCACCTAAAAGGGGTCCCCTGGAATGAGCAGTTCTTC. It specifies CASSHLKGVPWNEQFF.

The chain has TRBV11-1 and TRBJ2-3, with 10 nucleotides matching TRBD2. Germline V CDR1 and CDR2: SGHAT, FQDESV (reference sequence). V was clipped by 5 bases and J by 6 bases; unmatched bases: 11. The CDR3 length is 16 residues. The CDR3 reads CASSRTSGAFRDTQYF. CDR3 nucleotide sequence: TGTGCCAGCAGCCGAACTAGCGGGGCCTTTAGGGATACGCAGTATTTT. Drawing the rest from reference TRBV11-1 and TRBJ2-3, the complete variable domain is EAEVAQSPRYKITEKSQAVAFWCDPISGHATLYWYRQILGQGPELLVQFQDESVVDDSQLPKDRFSAERLKGVDSTLKIQPAELGDSAMYLCASSRTSGAFRDTQYFGPGTRLTVL.

The chain uses TRBV5-1 and TRBJ1-1; TRBD1 matches 9 bases. The CDR3 is made up of 16 amino acids. CDR1 and CDR2 from the germline V gene are SGHRS and YFSETQ. The V segment lost 4 bases and the J segment 5 bases; nucleotides outside the gene matches: 12. The CDR3 coding sequence is TGCGCCAGCAGCCCGCACCCGGACAGGGGTCCTACTGAAGCTTTCTTT. Protein sequence: CASSPHPDRGPTEAFF. Filled out from reference TRBV5-1 and TRBJ1-1, the complete variable domain reads KAGVTQTPRYLIKTRGQQVTLSCSPISGHRSVSWYQQTPGQGLQFLFEYFSETQRNKGNFPGRFSGRQFSNSRSEMNVSTLELGDSALYLCASSPHPDRGPTEAFFGQGTRLTVV.

The V gene is TRBV30, the J gene TRBJ1-4; D possibly corresponds to TRBD1 (6 bases). Germline V gene data show CDR1 as GTSNPN and CDR2 as SVGIG (reference sequence). The CDR3 loop spans 13 amino acids. V was trimmed by 3 bases and J by 6 bases, leaving 11 bases between them. In DNA, the CDR3 is TGTGCCTGGAGCCAGGGGACCGATGAAAAACTGTTTTTT. Amino acids: CAWSQGTDEKLFF.

On this clone itself: A junction end diverges from the germline sequence, so it may reflect a read error. J is TRBJ2-1 and V is TRBV4-3; 10 bases align to TRBD2. This CDR3 has 15 amino acids. Germline loops: CDR1 LGHNA, CDR2 YSLEER. CDR3 residues: CASSQDGLAGEGVVF. CDR3 coding DNA: TGCGCCAGCAGCCAAGATGGGCTAGCGGGGGAAGGAGTGGTCTTC.

The V and J genes are TRBV28 and TRBJ1-2; 7 positions match TRBD1. This CDR3 is built from 13 residues. Germline trimming cut 8 bases from V and 3 bases from J; bases unmatched to any gene: 6. In germline, CDR1 is MDHEN, CDR2 SYDVKM. The DNA of the CDR3 is TGTGCCAGCTTTGACAGGGACGACTATGGCTACACCTTC. Encoded protein: CASFDRDDYGYTF.

This chain connects TRBV5-1 to TRBJ1-1; unclear D gene. This CDR3 contains 14 residues. Per the germline V gene, CDR1 is SGHRS and CDR2 is YFSETQ. Trimming took off 0 bases at V and 4 bases at J, with 10 bases between the two ends. CDR3 sequence (DNA): TGCGCCAGCAGCTTGGAACTAGTCGGCACTGAAGCTTTCTTT. Translation: CASSLELVGTEAFF.

The J gene is TRBJ1-3, the V gene TRBV28, with D maybe TRBD1 (5 bases). Trimming shortened V by 5 bases and J by 0 bases, and 11 bases separated the two germline ends. Germline values: CDR1 MDHEN, CDR2 SYDVKM. This CDR3 is 15 amino acids long. The chain's CDR3 is CASSTTGGSGNTIYF. The CDR3 nucleotides read TGTGCCAGCAGTACCACCGGGGGCTCTGGAAACACCATATATTTT.

The chain recombines TRBV14 with TRBJ1-1, with D perhaps matching TRBD1 (5 bases). The germline V and J ends were trimmed by 1 base and 0 bases, with 9 bases remaining between them. The CDR3 is 15 amino acids. Germline V gene sequence: CDR1 SGHDN, CDR2 FVKESK. In DNA, the CDR3 is TGTGCCAGCAGCCAAGTGGCGGGGCTGAACACTGAAGCTTTCTTT. It yields the protein CASSQVAGLNTEAFF.

The chain has TRBV7-2 and TRBJ1-4; D remains unclear. The germline V and J ends were trimmed by 0 bases and 4 bases, with 12 bases remaining between them. This CDR3 spans 16 amino acids. Germline V gives CDR1 SGHTA, CDR2 FQGNSA. The CDR3 DNA reads TGTGCCAGCAGCTTAGCGGCAGGAGGATTTAATGAAAAACTGTTTTTT. As protein: CASSLAAGGFNEKLFF.

The sample holds one count of this clone. V usage is TRBV4-2 and J usage is TRBJ2-3; 10 bases fit TRBD2. The CDR3 is made up of 16 amino acids. Unmatched junction bases numbered 8, after V lost 3 bases and J lost 5 bases. Germline values: CDR1 LGHNA, CDR2 YNFKEQ. CDR3 bases: TGTGCCAGCAGCCATGTTAGCGGGGGGCGAGGAGATACGCAGTATTTT. Its protein product is CASSHVSGGRGDTQYF.

V usage is TRBV2 and J usage is TRBJ1-5; a weak D match, TRBD1 (6 bases). Germline CDR1 SNHLY, CDR2 FYNNEI. The CDR3 has 13 residues. V was shortened by 6 bases and J by 6 bases, with 12 bases between the two germline ends. CDR3 in amino acids: CASSQQGTQPQHF. The CDR3 DNA reads as TGTGCCAGCAGCCAACAGGGAACTCAGCCCCAGCATTTT.

The chain has TRBV5-5 and TRBJ1-2; 7 bases are shared with TRBD1. V lost 3 bases to trimming and J lost 1 base; unmatched junction nucleotides: 9. The CDR3 covers 16 residues. Germline assignment: CDR1 SGHKS and CDR2 YYEKEE (reference sequence). CDR3 DNA sequence: TGTGCCAGCAGCTGGACTACCGGGACAGTTAACTATGGCTACACCTTC. Residues: CASSWTTGTVNYGYTF. The full variable domain, in which reference TRBV5-5 and TRBJ1-2 provide the parts outside the CDR3, is DAGVTQSPTHLIKTRGQQVTLRCSPISGHKSVSWYQQVLGQGPQFIFQYYEKEERGRGNFPDRFSARQFPNYSSELNVNALLLGDSALYLCASSWTTGTVNYGYTFGSGTRLTVV.